What follows describes a single T cell receptor beta chain. The antigen remains unidentified. These data originate in a study of cytomegalovirus exposure and HLA in healthy donors. The trim removed 5 bases at V and 3 bases at J, leaving 3 bases unmatched. The germline gives CDR1 SNHLY, CDR2 FYNNEI. The length of the CDR3 is 14 residues. Regarding the study as a whole: Reportedly, a later analysis found an Asian-associated ancestry cluster had fewer N-insertions than the roughly 700-donor mean.

PCR primers comprised 60 Vbeta and 13 Jbeta primers. Generated by immunoSEQ multiplex PCR, the TCRdb table keeps only in-frame clones and is missing some. The sample comprises about 120,000 clones, about 80% of which are singletons, and less than 3% rests with the top ten. The V gene is TRBV2, the J gene TRBJ1-1; 10 nucleotides match TRBD1. The origin of this receptor is a woman aged 40 to 49 in good health and CMV-seropositive. The sample taken for sequencing was PBMCs. The CDR3 DNA reads as TGTGCCAGCAGTTCCGGGACAGGGGACACTGAAGCTTTCTTT. This gives the protein CASSSGTGDTEAFF.